The 14 T cell receptor beta chains reported below all come from one sample, sequenced in a study of T cells after posttransplantation cyclophosphamide (TCRdb year 2016). Library generation was performed with the immunoSEQ multiplex PCR assay. The immuneACCESS repertoire file appears here via TCRdb, limited to in-frame rearrangements. These files lack a portion of the clones; in checked studies, under half of the deficit traces to unresolved V genes, and the cause of the others is not known. The data for this sample show about 38,000 clones, each detected more than once. The biggest ten clones account for 2.5% of the sample. The specimen sequenced was PBMCs. These receptors originate from a man aged 50-59 years in good health, CMV-negative, and a related stem cell transplant donor.

This clone was counted at least ten times. This chain links TRBV6-5 with TRBJ2-1, with 8 bases fitting TRBD2. The germline V gene has CDR1 MNHEY and CDR2 SVGAGI. This CDR3 is 14 amino acids long. The V gene end was trimmed by 6 bases and the J gene end by 8 bases; junction bases not matched to a gene: 9. The CDR3 DNA sequence: TGTGCCAGCAGACAAGCGGGAGCTATATATGAGCAGTTCTTC. Protein sequence: CASRQAGAIYEQFF.

This clone appeared many times. The chain uses TRBV6-5 and TRBJ2-7; D might be TRBD1 (6 bases). CDR1 is MNHEY, CDR2 SVGAGI, per germline. Between the trimmed V and J ends, which lost 2 bases and 9 bases, there was a span of 11 bases. This CDR3 is 12 amino acids long. The CDR3 nucleotides are TGTGCCAGCAGTTACCGGGGACAATCGCAGTACTTC. It translates to CASSYRGQSQYF.

This clone was observed many times. The V and J genes are TRBV4-3 and TRBJ2-1, with 12 bases matching TRBD1. Germline CDR1 reads LGHNA; CDR2 reads YSLEER. With 4 bases clipped from V and 8 bases from J, the junction kept 6 bases outside the gene matches. The CDR3 spans 15 residues. CDR3 sequence: CASSLSGQGAYEQFF. The DNA for the CDR3 is TGCGCCAGCAGCCTATCGGGACAGGGGGCCTATGAGCAGTTCTTC.

This clone was observed many times. The V gene is TRBV4-1, the J gene TRBJ2-5; 10 bases map to TRBD1. V shed 3 bases, J shed 5 bases, and the junction held 6 bases outside the gene matches. CDR1 and CDR2 (germline): MGHRA, YSYEKL. The CDR3 spans 15 residues. The CDR3 bases are TGCGCCAGCAGCCACCCGGGACAGGGGATGGAGACCCAGTACTTC. It encodes CASSHPGQGMETQYF.

This clone was counted ten times or more. This chain links TRBV6-5 with TRBJ1-3, with TRBD1 as a possible D gene (5 bases). V was trimmed by 6 bases and J by 0 bases, leaving 12 bases between them. CDR3 length: 15 amino acids. Germline CDR1 MNHEY, CDR2 SVGAGI. The CDR3 DNA follows: TGTGCCAGCAGACGACAGTTCGACTCTGGAAACACCATATATTTT. Translating it yields CASRRQFDSGNTIYF.

In its sample, this clone was seen many times. V and J are TRBV18 and TRBJ1-4; 7 bases fit TRBD1. There are 17 residues in the CDR3. The germline V gene encodes CDR1 KGHSH and CDR2 LQKENI. V shed 1 base, J shed 0 bases, and the junction held 5 bases outside the gene matches. This CDR3 reads CASSPQQGSTTNEKLFF. The DNA of the CDR3 is TGTGCCAGCTCACCACAACAGGGGTCCACAACTAATGAAAAACTGTTTTTT.

At least ten counts were recorded for this clone. The chain uses TRBV6-5 and TRBJ1-1; D possibly corresponds to TRBD1 (5 bases). The CDR3 has 13 amino acids. The ends were cut back, 4 bases at V and 4 bases at J, with 10 bases in the middle. Germline V CDR1 and CDR2: MNHEY, SVGAGI. The CDR3 spells CASSSLQGTEAFF. The CDR3 region has the DNA TGTGCCAGCAGTTCACTTCAGGGCACTGAAGCTTTCTTT.

This clone was counted at least ten times. This rearrangement joins TRBV10-3 to TRBJ2-3, with 11 bases lining up with TRBD2. Losses at the gene ends were 6 bases for V and 2 bases for J; bases not matched to a gene: 7. The germline gives CDR1 ENHRY, CDR2 SYGVKD. The length of the CDR3 is 16 residues. The CDR3 sequence is CAISTGTSGFTDTQYF. In DNA form, the CDR3 reads TGTGCCATCAGCACCGGGACTAGCGGATTCACAGATACGCAGTATTTT.

There are many counts of this clone. The chain links TRBV7-9 to TRBJ2-2, with 9 bases identical to TRBD1. The germline V gene has CDR1 SEHNR and CDR2 FQNEAQ (reference sequence). The CDR3 spans 16 residues. V was pared by 10 bases and J by 6 bases, with 15 bases of the junction left unmatched. The CDR3 is CATQGPGTGNPGELFF. CDR3 in DNA: TGTGCCACCCAGGGCCCCGGGACAGGGAATCCCGGGGAGCTGTTTTTT.

In this sample, this clone turned up many times. The chain couples TRBV18 to TRBJ1-2; the match to TRBD1 covers 9 bases. The CDR3 loop spans 13 amino acids. Germline V gene data show CDR1 as KGHSH and CDR2 as LQKENI. The trim removed 5 bases at V and 6 bases at J, leaving 4 bases unmatched. CDR3 sequence: CASSKQGADGYTF. The CDR3 DNA is TGTGCCAGCTCAAAACAGGGGGCCGATGGCTACACCTTC. Full variable domain (outside the CDR3, taken from reference TRBV18 and TRBJ1-2): NAGVMQNPRHLVRRRGQEARLRCSPMKGHSHVYWYRQLPEEGLKFMVYLQKENIIDESGMPKERFSAEFPKEGPSILRIQQVVRGDSAAYFCASSKQGADGYTFGSGTRLTVV.

At least ten counts were recorded for this clone. The chain employs TRBV5-6 and TRBJ1-5; D not resolved. Germline values: CDR1 SGHDT, CDR2 YYEEEE. The CDR3 is made up of 16 amino acids. Trimming left V 4 bases short and J 0 bases short, with 14 bases between. CDR3 in amino acids: CASSDRSFRSNQPQHF. The CDR3 coding sequence is TGTGCCAGCAGCGATCGGAGTTTCCGTAGCAATCAGCCCCAGCATTTT.

This clone was seen at least ten times. The CDR3 DNA reads TGTGCCAGCAGACGCCAACCGGGACAGTCCTACGAGCAGTACTTC. As protein: CASRRQPGQSYEQYF. V is TRBV6-5 and J is TRBJ2-7; 7 bases map to TRBD1. CDR1 is MNHEY, CDR2 SVGAGI, per germline. The CDR3 totals 15 residues. V lost 6 bases and J lost 1; bases outside the gene matches: 9.

This clone showed up many times. The J gene is TRBJ2-1, the V gene TRBV18, with D possibly TRBD1 on 6 matching bases. Trimming pared 2 bases from V and 7 bases from J, leaving 9 bases between. The CDR3 loop spans 13 amino acids. The germline V gene has CDR1 KGHSH and CDR2 LQKENI. The CDR3: CASSPGGRNEQFF. The CDR3 bases are TGTGCCAGCTCACCAGGGGGCCGGAATGAGCAGTTCTTC.

Many counts were recorded for this clone. The rearrangement links TRBV14 to TRBJ1-1; weak D call: TRBD1 (5 bases). V was cut by 4 bases and J by 5 bases, with 14 bases left in between. The CDR3 consists of 14 residues. The germline gives CDR1 SGHDN, CDR2 FVKESK. The CDR3 loop reads CASSLLWGGTEAFF. For the CDR3, the DNA is TGTGCCAGCAGCCTGCTCTGGGGGGGGACTGAAGCTTTCTTT.